This T cell receptor beta chain was captured in a study of technical replicates of blood from a handful of donors. The assay was immunoSEQ multiplex PCR, and TCRdb's table has in-frame clones only and misses some. Here the sample spans around 84,000 clones, around nine tenths being singletons. This receptor was obtained from a human donor in good health. Sample: T cells isolated from PBMCs.

In DNA form, the CDR3 reads TGTGCCAGCAGCTCATTGGGGACACGGTTTTTT. It specifies CASSSLGTRFF. The chain links TRBV7-2 to TRBJ2-2; a weak D match, TRBD1 (6 bases). From germline, CDR1 is SGHTA and CDR2 FQGNSA. There are 11 residues in the CDR3. V lost 4 bases and J 16 bases, leaving 13 bases between the germline ends.